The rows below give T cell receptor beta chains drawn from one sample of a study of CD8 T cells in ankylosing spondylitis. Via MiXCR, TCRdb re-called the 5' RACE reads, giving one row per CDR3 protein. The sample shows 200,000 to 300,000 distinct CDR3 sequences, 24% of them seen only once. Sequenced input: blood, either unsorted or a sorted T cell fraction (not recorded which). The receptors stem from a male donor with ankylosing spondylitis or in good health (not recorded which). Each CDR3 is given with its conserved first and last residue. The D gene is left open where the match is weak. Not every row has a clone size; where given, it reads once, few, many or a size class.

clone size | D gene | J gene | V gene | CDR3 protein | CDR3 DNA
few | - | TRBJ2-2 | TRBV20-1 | CSAREWGVTSRELFF | TGCAGTGCTAGAGAGTGGGGGGTTACATCCCGGGAGCTGTTTTTT
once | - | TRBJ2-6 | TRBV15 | CATSSRPHTGRAGANVLTF | TGTGCCACCAGCAGTCGTCCCCACACGGGGAGAGCTGGGGCCAACGTCCTGACTTTC
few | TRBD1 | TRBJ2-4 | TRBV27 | CASSTPTGGTPKNIQYF | TGTGCCAGCAGTACCCCAACAGGGGGAACACCCAAAAACATTCAGTACTTC
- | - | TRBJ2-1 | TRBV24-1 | CATSDPRHNEQFF | TGTGCCACCAGTGATCCGCGACACAATGAGCAGTTCTTC
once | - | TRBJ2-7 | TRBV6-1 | CASSLNPVSYEQYF | TGTGCCAGCAGCCTAAACCCTGTCTCCTACGAGCAGTACTTC
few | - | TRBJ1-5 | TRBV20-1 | CSARGRVSNQPQHF | TGCAGTGCTAGAGGAAGGGTTAGCAATCAGCCCCAGCATTTT
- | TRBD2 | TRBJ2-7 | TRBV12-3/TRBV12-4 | CASSYSGLAGEQYF | TGTGCCAGCAGCTATAGTGGACTAGCCGGCGAGCAGTACTTC
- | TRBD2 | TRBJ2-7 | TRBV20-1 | CSASPIQATGGYDEQYF | TGCAGTGCTAGCCCCATACAGGCCACCGGGGGGTACGACGAGCAGTACTTC
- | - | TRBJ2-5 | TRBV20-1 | CSARDPGYQETQYF | TGCAGTGCTAGAGATCCGGGGTACCAAGAGACCCAGTACTTC
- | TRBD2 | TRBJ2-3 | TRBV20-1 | CSARDLRGGTDTQYF | TGCAGTGCTAGAGATCTCCGGGGGGGCACAGATACGCAGTATTTT
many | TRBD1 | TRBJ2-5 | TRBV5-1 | CASSVTGGETQYF | TGCGCCAGCAGCGTAACAGGGGGAGAGACCCAGTACTTC
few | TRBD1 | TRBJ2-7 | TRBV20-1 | CSARPGGQGRDEQYF | TGCAGTGCTAGACCCGGGGGACAGGGGCGGGACGAGCAGTACTTC
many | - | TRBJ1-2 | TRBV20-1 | CSAQPPNYGYTF | TGCAGTGCCCAACCACCTAACTATGGCTACACCTTC
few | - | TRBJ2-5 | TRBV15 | CATSRDRASWEETQYF | TGTGCCACCAGCAGAGATCGGGCTAGCTGGGAAGAGACCCAGTACTTC
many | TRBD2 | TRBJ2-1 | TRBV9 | CASSTLAGSGNEQFF | TGTGCCAGCAGCACACTAGCGGGGTCCGGGAATGAGCAGTTCTTC
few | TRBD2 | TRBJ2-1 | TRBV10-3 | CAATGLAENEQFF | TGTGCCGCGACGGGACTAGCAGAGAATGAGCAGTTCTTC
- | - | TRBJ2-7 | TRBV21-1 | CASTKLAGAYEQYF | TGTGCCAGCACTAAACTAGCGGGGGCCTACGAGCAGTACTTC
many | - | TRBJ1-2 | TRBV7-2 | CASSLSGSLGFGYTF | TGTGCCAGCAGCTTAAGTGGCAGCCTGGGGTTTGGCTACACCTTC
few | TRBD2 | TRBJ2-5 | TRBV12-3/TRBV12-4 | CASQPSAGGKTQYF | TGTGCCAGTCAACCCTCGGCGGGGGGCAAGACCCAGTACTTC
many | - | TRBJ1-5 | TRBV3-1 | CASSQGSDNQPQHF | TGTGCCAGCAGCCAAGGTTCTGACAATCAGCCCCAGCATTTT
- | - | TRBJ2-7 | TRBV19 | CASSVGDEQYF | TGTGCCAGTAGTGTAGGTGACGAGCAGTACTTC
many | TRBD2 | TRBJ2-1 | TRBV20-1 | CSARKLAGGFNNEQFF | TGCAGTGCTAGAAAACTAGCGGGGGGTTTCAACAATGAGCAGTTCTTC
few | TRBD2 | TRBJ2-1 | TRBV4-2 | CASSNLAGGNNEQFF | TGTGCCAGCAGCAACCTAGCGGGGGGCAACAATGAGCAGTTCTTC
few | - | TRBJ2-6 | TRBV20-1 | CSARGYRVSGANVLTF | TGCAGTGCTAGGGGGTACAGGGTCTCTGGGGCCAACGTCCTGACTTTC
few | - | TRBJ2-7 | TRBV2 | CASSRLRDGNEQYF | TGTGCCAGCAGCAGACTCCGGGACGGCAACGAGCAGTACTTC